This T cell receptor beta chain is drawn from a study of T cell responses to AZD1222 COVID-19 vaccine. Study findings and constraints: White British donors predominated, females outnumbered males, and clonal diversity was possibly underestimated. Just a handful of people given AZD1222 tested seropositive at baseline.

Points on this clone: Its antigen remains unidentified.

The assay was immunoSEQ multiplex PCR, and TCRdb's table has in-frame clones only and misses some. The sample carries around 50,000 clones, 80% to 90% recorded once. V was shortened by 0 bases and J by 5 bases, with 5 bases between the two germline ends. The germline gives CDR1 MNHNS, CDR2 SASEGT. CDR3 size: 13 residues. This sequence originates from an adult in good health. The sample consisted of peripheral blood, taken on day 0 of AZD1222 vaccination. The rearrangement links TRBV6-1 to TRBJ1-5; unclear D gene. The CDR3 protein is CASSEANYQPQHF. CDR3 DNA: TGTGCCAGCAGTGAAGCCAACTATCAGCCCCAGCATTTT.